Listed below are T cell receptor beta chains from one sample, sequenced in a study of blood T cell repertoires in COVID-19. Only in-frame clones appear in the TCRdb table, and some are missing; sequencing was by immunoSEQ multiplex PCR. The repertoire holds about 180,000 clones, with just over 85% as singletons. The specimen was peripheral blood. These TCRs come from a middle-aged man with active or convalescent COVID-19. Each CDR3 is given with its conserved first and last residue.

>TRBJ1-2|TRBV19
CATTLQGGNYGYTF
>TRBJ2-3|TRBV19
CASRRQGDTDTQYF
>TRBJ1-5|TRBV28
CASTTPDRVSFSSNQPQHF
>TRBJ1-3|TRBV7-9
CASSSQGNTIYF
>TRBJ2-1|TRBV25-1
CASSDLGVGYNEQFF
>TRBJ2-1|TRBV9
CASSGHGTSGSNEQFF
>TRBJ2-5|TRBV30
CAWNGTLADQETQYF
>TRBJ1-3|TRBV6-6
CASSSPDFTAYF
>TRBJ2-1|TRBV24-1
CATSDFNSYNEQFF
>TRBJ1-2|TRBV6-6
CASSYSSQGAYGYTF
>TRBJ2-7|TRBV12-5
CASGLPSWTGTYEQYF
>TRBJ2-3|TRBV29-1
CSATAGGDTQYF
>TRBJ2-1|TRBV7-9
CASARGTGTYNEQFF